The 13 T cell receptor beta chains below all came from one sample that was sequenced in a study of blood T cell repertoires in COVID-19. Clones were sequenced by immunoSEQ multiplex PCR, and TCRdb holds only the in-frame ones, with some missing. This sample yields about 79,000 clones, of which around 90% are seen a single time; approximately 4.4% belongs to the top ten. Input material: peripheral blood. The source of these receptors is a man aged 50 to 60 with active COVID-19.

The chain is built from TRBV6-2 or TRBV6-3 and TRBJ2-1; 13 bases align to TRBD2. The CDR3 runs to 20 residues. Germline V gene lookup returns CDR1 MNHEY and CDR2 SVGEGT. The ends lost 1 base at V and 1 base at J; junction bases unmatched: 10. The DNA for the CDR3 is TGTGCCAGCAGTTACTTACCACTAGCGGGAGGGCAAGTATCCTACAATGAGCAGTTCTTC. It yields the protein CASSYLPLAGGQVSYNEQFF.

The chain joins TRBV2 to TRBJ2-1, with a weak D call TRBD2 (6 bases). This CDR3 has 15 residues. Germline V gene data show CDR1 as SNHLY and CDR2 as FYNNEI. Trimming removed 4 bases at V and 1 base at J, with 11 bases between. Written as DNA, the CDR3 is TGTGCCAGCAGTGGTACACGGGGGTCCTACAATGAGCAGTTCTTC. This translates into CASSGTRGSYNEQFF.

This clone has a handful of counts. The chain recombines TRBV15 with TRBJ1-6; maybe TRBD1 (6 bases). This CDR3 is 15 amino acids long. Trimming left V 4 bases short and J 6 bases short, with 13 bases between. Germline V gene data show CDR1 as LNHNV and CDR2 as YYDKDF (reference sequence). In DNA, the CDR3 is TGTGCCACCAGCACCGCTAGAGGGGGTAATTCACCCCTCCACTTT. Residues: CATSTARGGNSPLHF.

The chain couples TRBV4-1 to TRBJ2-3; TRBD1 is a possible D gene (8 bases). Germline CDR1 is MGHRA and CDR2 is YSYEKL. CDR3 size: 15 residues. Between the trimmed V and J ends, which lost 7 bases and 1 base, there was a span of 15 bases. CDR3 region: CASMTAGQGTDTQYF. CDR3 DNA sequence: TGCGCCAGCATGACAGCGGGACAGGGCACAGATACGCAGTATTTT.

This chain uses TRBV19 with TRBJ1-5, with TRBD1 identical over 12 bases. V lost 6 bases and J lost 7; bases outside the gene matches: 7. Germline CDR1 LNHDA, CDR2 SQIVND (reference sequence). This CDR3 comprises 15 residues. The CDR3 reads CASSRGQGANQPQHF. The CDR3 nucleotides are TGTGCCAGTAGCCGGGGACAGGGGGCGAACCAGCCCCAGCATTTT.

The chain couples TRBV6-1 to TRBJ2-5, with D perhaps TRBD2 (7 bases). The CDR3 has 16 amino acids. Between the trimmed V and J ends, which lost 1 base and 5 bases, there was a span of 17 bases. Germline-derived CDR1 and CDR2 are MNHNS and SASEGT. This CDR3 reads CASSEGGGRGRETQYF. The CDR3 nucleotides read TGTGCCAGCAGTGAAGGGGGGGGCAGGGGACGGGAGACCCAGTACTTC.

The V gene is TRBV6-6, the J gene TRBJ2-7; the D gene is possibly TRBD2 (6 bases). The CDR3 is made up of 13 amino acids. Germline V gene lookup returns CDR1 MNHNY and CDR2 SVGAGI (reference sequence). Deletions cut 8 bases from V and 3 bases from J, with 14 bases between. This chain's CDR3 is CASASANIYEQYF. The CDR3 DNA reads TGTGCCAGCGCTAGCGCAAATATCTACGAGCAGTACTTC.

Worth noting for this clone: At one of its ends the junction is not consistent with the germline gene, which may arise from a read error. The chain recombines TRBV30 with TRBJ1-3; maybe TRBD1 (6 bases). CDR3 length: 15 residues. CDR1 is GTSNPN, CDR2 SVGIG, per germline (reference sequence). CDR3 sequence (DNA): TGTGCCTGGGGAATCGCTCAGGGGTCTGTAAACACCATATATTTT. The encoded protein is CAWGIAQGSVNTIYF.

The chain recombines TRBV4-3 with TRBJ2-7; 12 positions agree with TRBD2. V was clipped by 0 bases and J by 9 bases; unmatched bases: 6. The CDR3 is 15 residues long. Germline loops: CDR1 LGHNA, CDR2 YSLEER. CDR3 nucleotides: TGCGCCAGCAGCCAAGACGCTAGCGGGGGGGCCGGGCAGTACTTC. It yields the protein CASSQDASGGAGQYF.

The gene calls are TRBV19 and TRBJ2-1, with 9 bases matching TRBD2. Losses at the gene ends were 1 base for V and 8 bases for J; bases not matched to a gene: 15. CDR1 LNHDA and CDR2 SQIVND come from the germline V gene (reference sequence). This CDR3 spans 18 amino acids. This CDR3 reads CASSIAAGGQHRQDEQFF. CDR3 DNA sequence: TGTGCCAGTAGTATAGCTGCGGGAGGGCAACATCGACAAGATGAGCAGTTCTTC.

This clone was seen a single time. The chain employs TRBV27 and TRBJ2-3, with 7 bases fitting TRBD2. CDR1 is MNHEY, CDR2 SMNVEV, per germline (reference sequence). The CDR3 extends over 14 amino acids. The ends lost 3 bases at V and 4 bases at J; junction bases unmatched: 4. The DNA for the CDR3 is TGTGCCAGCAGTTTCTGGAGCGGGGCAGATACGCAGTATTTT. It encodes CASSFWSGADTQYF.

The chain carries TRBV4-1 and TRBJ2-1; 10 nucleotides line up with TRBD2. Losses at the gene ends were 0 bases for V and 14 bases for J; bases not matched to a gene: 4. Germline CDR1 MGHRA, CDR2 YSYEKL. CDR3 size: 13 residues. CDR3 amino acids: CASSQDPLAGEFF. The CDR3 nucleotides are TGCGCCAGCAGCCAAGACCCCCTAGCGGGAGAGTTCTTC.

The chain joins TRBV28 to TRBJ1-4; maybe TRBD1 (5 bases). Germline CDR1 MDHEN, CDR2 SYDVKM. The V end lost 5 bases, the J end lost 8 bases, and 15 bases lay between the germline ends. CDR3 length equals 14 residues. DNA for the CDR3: TGTGCCAGCAGTACGGGGGTCGGGGTCGAAAAACTGTTTTTT. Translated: CASSTGVGVEKLFF.